The entry below describes one T cell receptor beta chain. Its antigen is unidentified. This record belongs to a study of the immune and genomic landscape of osteosarcoma. Study summary: The cohort was enriched for poor-risk osteosarcoma. Notes on the study in general: Roughly five repertoires, each under 100 clonotypes, were dominated by one hyperexpanded clone.

This CDR3 has 12 residues. V lost 7 bases, J lost 8 bases, and 11 bases lay in between. From germline, CDR1 is SNHLY and CDR2 FYNNEI. Some clones are missing from TCRdb's copy, which holds only in-frame ones; the method was immunoSEQ multiplex PCR. The sample has more than 10,000 clones, about 72% seen once. Poor-prognosis osteosarcoma patients supplied post-treatment primary, local recurrence and metastasis tumor specimens. The origin of this receptor is a human donor with osteosarcoma. The rearrangement links TRBV2 to TRBJ1-4, with D possibly TRBD1 on 5 matching bases. Sequenced material: osteosarcoma tumor tissue from the lung. CDR3 region: CASTGTGEKLFF. The CDR3 nucleotides are TGTGCCAGCACGGGGACGGGGGAAAAACTGTTTTTT.